This T cell receptor beta chain was recovered during a study of T-cell memory formation after mild COVID-19. Study as a whole: TCR clusters largely stayed donor specific. General study points: A balance of CD4 and CD8 characterized clones contracting day 15 to 85, whereas later expanders leaned CD4+. CD4+ clones that contracted lay mainly in CM and EM; CD8+ ones lay in EMRA.

A single record per CDR3 protein comes from TCRdb applying MiXCR to the 5' RACE reads. The sample lists under 150,000 distinct CDR3 sequences, about a fifth seen once, with approximately 40% in the top ten. V lost 2 bases to trimming and J lost 1 base, with 7 bases between them. The germline CDR1 and CDR2 sequences are SGHVS and FNYEAQ. CDR3 size: 14 residues. This clonotype was detected many times. Its target is not known. The sequence was obtained from a man aged 18 to 29 who had mild COVID-19 (a few samples of this study predate the infection). Cell type and time point are not known. What was sequenced was PBMCs or a T cell subset sorted from them (not recorded which). The rearrangement uses TRBV7-6 and TRBJ2-3, with D unresolved. CDR3 DNA: TGTGCCAGCAGCTTATCGTCGGGCACAGATACGCAGTATTTT. Translation: CASSLSSGTDTQYF.